This TCR beta chain was recovered during a study of T cell changes during pregnancy in multiple sclerosis. Some clones are missing from TCRdb's copy, which holds only in-frame ones; the method was immunoSEQ multiplex PCR. Here the sample spans about 46,000 clones, approximately 90% being singletons. The sequencing here drew on CD8+ T cells from peripheral blood mononuclear cells, taken in the second trimester of pregnancy. This clonotype was sampled from a female donor with multiple sclerosis, enrolled in a pregnancy study.

CDR3 DNA: TGTGCCAGCAGTGACTCGGACAGGGGCGAGCAGTACTTC. Its protein is CASSDSDRGEQYF. The chain is built from TRBV2 and TRBJ2-7; TRBD1 matches at 9 bases. Losses at the gene ends were 3 bases for V and 6 bases for J; bases not matched to a gene: 3. The germline V gene has CDR1 SNHLY and CDR2 FYNNEI. This CDR3 is built from 13 residues.